One sample yielded the 11 T cell receptor beta chains listed below, sequenced in a study of blood T cells in healthy people across ages. Then a second PCR, running roughly 7 to 11 cycles, was carried out with a sample-barcoded 5' primer and a J-beta primer mix. From the 5' RACE reads, TCRdb called clonotypes with MiXCR, one entry per CDR3 protein. The profile shows about 1,500,000 distinct CDR3 sequences, approximately 30% of them singletons. The sequencing sample was made of blood. The receptor set was obtained from a woman younger than 45 in good health.

V and J are TRBV12-5 and TRBJ1-1; unclear D gene. V lost 3 bases and J 7 bases, leaving 18 bases between the germline ends. The CDR3 sequence is 15 residues long. Germline V lookup: CDR1 LGHNT, CDR2 FRNRAP. CDR3 DNA sequence: TGTGCTAGTGGTTTCCCGACACCCGGAGGGAGTGAAGCTTTCTTT. It is translated as CASGFPTPGGSEAFF.

The V call is TRBV2, the J call TRBJ1-1; D remains ambiguous. Germline CDR1 and CDR2: SNHLY and FYNNEI. CDR3 length: 13 residues. The ends were cut back, 7 bases at V and 3 bases at J, with 12 bases in the middle. The CDR3 spells CASTTFLDTEAFF. CDR3 DNA: TGTGCCAGCACCACGTTTCTGGACACTGAAGCTTTCTTT.

A remark on this clonotype: A much larger clone lies a single base off, so this may be a read error. The chain couples TRBV12-3 or TRBV12-4 to TRBJ2-3; D is unclear. The CDR3 has 12 amino acids. This chain's CDR3 is CASSPSPDAQYF. DNA of the CDR3: TGTGCCAGCAGTCCCTCCCCAGATGCGCAGTATTTT.

This chain links TRBV7-9 with TRBJ2-2; 8 bases align to TRBD2. CDR1 and CDR2 (germline): SEHNR, FQNEAQ (reference sequence). This CDR3 region has 17 residues. The trim removed 2 bases at V and 7 bases at J, leaving 12 bases unmatched. The CDR3 spells CASSLWPVAGPSGELFF. The DNA of the CDR3 is TGTGCCAGCAGCTTATGGCCGGTAGCGGGGCCGAGCGGGGAGCTGTTTTTT.

This clonotype was detected only a few times. V and J are TRBV6-5 and TRBJ1-2; a possible D gene is TRBD1 (6 bases). This CDR3 has 14 residues. CDR1 and CDR2 (germline): MNHEY, SVGAGI. The V gene lost 0 bases and the J gene lost 8 bases, with 13 bases spanning the gap. This chain's CDR3 is CASSYSGGIYGYTF. The DNA for the CDR3 is TGTGCCAGCAGTTACTCAGGGGGGATTTACGGCTACACCTTC.

This clonotype was seen repeatedly, ten times or more. The rearrangement joins TRBV6-6 to TRBJ2-1; a possible D gene is TRBD1 (5 bases). Germline CDR1 reads MNHNY; CDR2 reads SVGAGI (reference sequence). CDR3 length: 18 amino acids. Trimming left V 7 bases short and J 0 bases short, with 22 bases between. In nucleotides, the CDR3 is TGTGCCAGCAAACCAAACGCTCTGACAGCCCGCTCCTACAATGAGCAGTTCTTC. This gives the protein CASKPNALTARSYNEQFF.

This clonotype was observed many times. CDR3 sequence: CSVDKNQDQETQYF. CDR3 DNA: TGCAGCGTTGATAAAAATCAGGACCAAGAGACCCAGTACTTC. This chain joins TRBV29-1 and TRBJ2-5; unclear D gene. There are 14 residues in the CDR3. Germline V gene sequence: CDR1 SQVTM, CDR2 ANQGSEA. V was pared by 3 bases and J by 0 bases, with 11 bases between.

The chain couples TRBV3-1 to TRBJ1-3; possible D gene TRBD1, 5 bases. V lost 3 bases, J lost 3 bases, and 9 bases lay in between. Looked up from germline, CDR1 is LGHDT and CDR2 is YNNKEL (reference sequence). The CDR3 runs to 14 residues. CDR3: CASSQTAFGNTIYF. CDR3 nucleotides: TGTGCCAGCAGCCAGACAGCTTTTGGAAACACCATATATTTT.

This clonotype has just a few counts. This rearrangement joins TRBV7-2 to TRBJ2-1; 7 positions agree with TRBD1. V was pared by 5 bases and J by 7 bases, with 5 bases of the junction left unmatched. The germline V gene encodes CDR1 SGHTA and CDR2 FQGNSA. This CDR3 region has 13 residues. The CDR3 region is CASSPQGKNEQFF. The CDR3 nucleotides are TGTGCCAGCAGCCCACAGGGGAAAAATGAGCAGTTCTTC.

The chain joins TRBV29-1 to TRBJ2-1; 9 nucleotides line up with TRBD1. V lost 3 bases to trimming and J lost 9 bases; unmatched junction nucleotides: 12. Germline values: CDR1 SQVTM, CDR2 ANQGSEA. The CDR3 length is 15 residues. DNA of the CDR3: TGCAGCGTTGATCCGACAGGGGGTCCCCAGGGTGAGCAGTTCTTC. As protein: CSVDPTGGPQGEQFF.

The rearrangement uses TRBV18 and TRBJ2-1; no firm D call. V lost 2 bases and J 6 bases, leaving 14 bases between the germline ends. Germline V CDR1 and CDR2: KGHSH, LQKENI. The CDR3 is 15 amino acids. This chain's CDR3 is CASSPRGSPSNEQFF. The DNA for the CDR3 is TGTGCCAGCTCACCAAGAGGATCCCCTTCCAATGAGCAGTTCTTC.